These 13 T cell receptor beta chains were sequenced from one sample in a study of CD8 T cells in ankylosing spondylitis. TCRdb re-called the 5' RACE reads through MiXCR, storing one row per CDR3 protein. The sample holds 310,000 or so distinct CDR3 sequences, 20% seen once. Sequencing was carried out using blood, either unsorted or a sorted T cell fraction (not recorded which). Receptors originate from a male donor with ankylosing spondylitis or in good health (not recorded which).

This clonotype was counted a few times. The rearrangement joins TRBV5-5 to TRBJ1-4; D is unclear. The V end was cut by 5 bases, the J end by 0 bases, with 17 bases between. CDR1 and CDR2 (germline): SGHKS, YYEKEE (reference sequence). The CDR3 runs 17 residues. The CDR3 DNA reads TGTGCCAGCAGGTCACAACCAGCGCATGCAACTAATGAAAAACTGTTTTTT. Protein sequence: CASRSQPAHATNEKLFF.

This clonotype was detected only a few times. V gene TRBV24-1 combines with J gene TRBJ2-3; D remains unclear. This CDR3 has 13 residues. Germline V gene sequence: CDR1 KGHDR, CDR2 SFDVKD. V was clipped by 4 bases and J by 6 bases, with 10 bases between them. CDR3: CATSETSSDTQYF. The CDR3 DNA reads TGTGCCACCAGTGAGACCAGTTCCGATACGCAGTATTTT.

V gene TRBV20-1 combines with J gene TRBJ1-4; D is perhaps TRBD1 (5 bases). The CDR3 length is 15 residues. V gave up 0 bases and J gave up 5 bases, with 13 bases separating them. The V gene's germline CDR1 is DFQATT and CDR2 SNEGSKA (reference sequence). This CDR3 is CSARDQGQENEKLFF. In DNA, the CDR3 is TGCAGTGCTAGAGATCAGGGCCAGGAGAATGAAAAACTGTTTTTT.

This clonotype was detected a few times. The gene calls are TRBV3-1 and TRBJ1-1, with 8 bases that match TRBD1. Germline trimming cut 3 bases from V and 7 bases from J; bases unmatched to any gene: 10. The CDR3 contains 15 residues. Germline CDR1 reads LGHDT; CDR2 reads YNNKEL (reference sequence). The CDR3, as DNA: TGTGCCAGCAGCCATCTCACAGGGGGTAATAGTGAAGCTTTCTTT. It is translated as CASSHLTGGNSEAFF.

This clonotype was found many times. The chain recombines TRBV5-1 with TRBJ1-2; weak D call: TRBD1 (5 bases). The CDR3 runs 11 residues. V was clipped by 4 bases and J by 6 bases, with 7 bases between them. CDR1 and CDR2 from the germline V gene are SGHRS and YFSETQ. CDR3: CASSGRDGYTF. CDR3 in DNA: TGCGCCAGCAGCGGCAGGGATGGCTACACCTTC. Full variable domain (missing parts from reference TRBV5-1 and TRBJ1-2): KAGVTQTPRYLIKTRGQQVTLSCSPISGHRSVSWYQQTPGQGLQFLFEYFSETQRNKGNFPGRFSGRQFSNSRSEMNVSTLELGDSALYLCASSGRDGYTFGSGTRLTVV.

The genes are TRBV7-8 and TRBJ2-3; TRBD1 aligns across 8 bases. Per germline, CDR1 SGHVS and CDR2 FQNEAQ. The CDR3 has 15 amino acids. V lost 5 bases, J lost 3 bases, and 7 bases stayed unmatched. CDR3 amino acids: CASSVDRGGTDTQYF. CDR3 coding DNA: TGTGCCAGCAGCGTCGACAGGGGTGGGACAGATACGCAGTATTTT.

This clonotype was recorded a few times. The chain couples TRBV6-5 to TRBJ2-2; unclear D gene. The CDR3 contains 17 residues. Germline V gene lookup returns CDR1 MNHEY and CDR2 SVGAGI. The ends were cut back, 0 bases at V and 0 bases at J, with 11 bases in the middle. CDR3 residues: CASSYSHQRSNTGELFF. The CDR3 DNA is TGTGCCAGCAGTTACTCTCACCAGCGATCGAACACCGGGGAGCTGTTTTTT.

The genes are TRBV28 and TRBJ2-1, with TRBD2 matching 11 bases. The germline CDR1 and CDR2 sequences are MDHEN and SYDVKM. V trimming: 1 base; J trimming: 6 bases; junction bases outside the gene matches: 5. The CDR3 spans 16 residues. The CDR3: CASSLYLAGGPNEQFF. CDR3 sequence (DNA): TGTGCCAGCAGTTTATACCTAGCGGGGGGACCCAATGAGCAGTTCTTC.

The chain recombines TRBV6-1 with TRBJ2-7; 9 bases are shared with TRBD1. CDR3 length: 14 residues. Germline-derived CDR1 and CDR2 are MNHNS and SASEGT. Trimming at V came to 4 bases and at J to 7 bases, leaving 8 bases not matched to a gene. The CDR3 DNA sequence: TGTGCCAGCAGTGGTTTACCTGGACAGGGGGAGCAGTACGTC. The encoded protein is CASSGLPGQGEQYV.

This clonotype has more than one count but fewer than ten. Germline and junction disagree at one end, which may indicate a read error. V is TRBV20-1 and J is TRBJ2-3, with 8 bases that match TRBD2. This CDR3 is 14 amino acids long. The germline gives CDR1 DFQATT, CDR2 SNEGSKA (reference sequence). The CDR3 region has the DNA TGCAGTGCCCGGGGACTAGGAGTCACACATACGCAGTATTTT. This sequence encodes CSARGLGVTHTQYF.

This chain uses TRBV5-1 with TRBJ2-3, with TRBD1 matching over 7 bases. The CDR3 is 17 residues long. Losses at the gene ends were 0 bases for V and 0 bases for J; bases not matched to a gene: 7. Germline V gene sequence: CDR1 SGHRS, CDR2 YFSETQ. The CDR3 coding sequence is TGCGCCAGCAGCTTGGCCTTATTGACAGGGAGCACAGATACGCAGTATTTT. Protein sequence: CASSLALLTGSTDTQYF.

The chain recombines TRBV27 with TRBJ2-1; TRBD2 agrees at 10 bases. This CDR3 contains 15 residues. The germline gives CDR1 MNHEY, CDR2 SMNVEV (reference sequence). With V trimmed by 3 bases and J by 9 bases, 8 bases remained unmatched. The DNA for the CDR3 is TGTGCCAGCAGTTTTTCGCTAGCGGGAGTGGCTGAGCAGTTCTTC. This translates into CASSFSLAGVAEQFF.

This clonotype was observed a few times. The chain is built from TRBV9 and TRBJ2-7, with D unresolved. V was shortened by 4 bases and J by 3 bases, with 14 bases between the two germline ends. Germline V gene data show CDR1 as SGDLS and CDR2 as YYNGEE. The CDR3 is 14 amino acids. The CDR3 DNA sequence: TGTGCCAGCAGCCCCGAGAACGAGAACTACGAGCAGTACGTC. It yields the protein CASSPENENYEQYV.